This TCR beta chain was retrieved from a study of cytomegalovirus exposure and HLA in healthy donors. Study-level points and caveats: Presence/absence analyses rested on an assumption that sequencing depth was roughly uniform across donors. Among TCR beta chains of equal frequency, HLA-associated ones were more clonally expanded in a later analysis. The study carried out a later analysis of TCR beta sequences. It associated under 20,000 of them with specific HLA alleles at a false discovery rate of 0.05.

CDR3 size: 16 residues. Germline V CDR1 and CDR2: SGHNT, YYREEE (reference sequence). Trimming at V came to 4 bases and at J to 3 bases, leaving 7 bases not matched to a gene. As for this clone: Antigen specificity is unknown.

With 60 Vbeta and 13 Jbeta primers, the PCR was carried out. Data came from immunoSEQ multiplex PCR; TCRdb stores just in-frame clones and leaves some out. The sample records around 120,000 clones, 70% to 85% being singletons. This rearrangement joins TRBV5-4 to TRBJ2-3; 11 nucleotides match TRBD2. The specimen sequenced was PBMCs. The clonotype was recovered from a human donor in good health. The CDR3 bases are TGTGCCAGCAGCGTGCTAGCGGGAGGAGGGACAGATACGCAGTATTTT. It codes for CASSVLAGGGTDTQYF.